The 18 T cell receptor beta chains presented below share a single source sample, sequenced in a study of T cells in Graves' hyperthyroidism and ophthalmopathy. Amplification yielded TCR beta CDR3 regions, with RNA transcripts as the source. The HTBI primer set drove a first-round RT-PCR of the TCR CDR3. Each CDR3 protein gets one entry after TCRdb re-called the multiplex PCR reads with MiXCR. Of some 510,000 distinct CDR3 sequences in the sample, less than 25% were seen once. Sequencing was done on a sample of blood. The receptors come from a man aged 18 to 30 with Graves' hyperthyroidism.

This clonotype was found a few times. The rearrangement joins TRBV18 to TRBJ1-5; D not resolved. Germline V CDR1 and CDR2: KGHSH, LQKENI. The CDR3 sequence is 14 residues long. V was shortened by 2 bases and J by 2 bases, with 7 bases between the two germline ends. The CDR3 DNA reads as TGTGCCAGCTCACCAGGATTCGGCAATCAGCCCCAGCATTTT. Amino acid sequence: CASSPGFGNQPQHF.

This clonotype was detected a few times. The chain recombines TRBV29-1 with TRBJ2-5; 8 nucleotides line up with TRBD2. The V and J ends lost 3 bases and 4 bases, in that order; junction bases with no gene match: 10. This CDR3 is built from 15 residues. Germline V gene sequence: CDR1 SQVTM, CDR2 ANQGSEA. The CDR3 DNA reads TGCAGCGTTGACCGGGGGACGGGAGGGCCAGAGACCCAGTACTTC. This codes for CSVDRGTGGPETQYF.

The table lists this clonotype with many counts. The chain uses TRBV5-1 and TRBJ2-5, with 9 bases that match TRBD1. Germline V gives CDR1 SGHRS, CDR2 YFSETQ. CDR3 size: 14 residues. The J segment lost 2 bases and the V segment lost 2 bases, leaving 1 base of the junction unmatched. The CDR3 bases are TGCGCCAGCAGCTTCGGGACAGGGCAAGAGACCCAGTACTTC. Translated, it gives CASSFGTGQETQYF.

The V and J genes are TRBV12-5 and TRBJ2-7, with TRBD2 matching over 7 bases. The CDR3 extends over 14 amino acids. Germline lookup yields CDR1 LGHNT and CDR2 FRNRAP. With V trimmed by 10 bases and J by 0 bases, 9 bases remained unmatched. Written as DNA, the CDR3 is TGTGCTACTGCGACGGGGGGAAACTCCTACGAGCAGTACTTC. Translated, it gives CATATGGNSYEQYF.

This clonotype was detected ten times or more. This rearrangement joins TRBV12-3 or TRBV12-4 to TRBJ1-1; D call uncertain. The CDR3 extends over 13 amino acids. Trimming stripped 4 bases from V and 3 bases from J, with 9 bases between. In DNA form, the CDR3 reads TGTGCCAGCAGTTACGTCGGGTACACTGAAGCTTTCTTT. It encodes CASSYVGYTEAFF.

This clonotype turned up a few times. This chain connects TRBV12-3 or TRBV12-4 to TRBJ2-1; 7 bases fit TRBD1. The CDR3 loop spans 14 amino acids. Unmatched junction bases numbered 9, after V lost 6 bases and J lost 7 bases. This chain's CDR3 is CASSRSPRGNEQFF. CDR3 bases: TGTGCCAGCAGCCGGAGCCCCAGGGGGAATGAGCAGTTCTTC.

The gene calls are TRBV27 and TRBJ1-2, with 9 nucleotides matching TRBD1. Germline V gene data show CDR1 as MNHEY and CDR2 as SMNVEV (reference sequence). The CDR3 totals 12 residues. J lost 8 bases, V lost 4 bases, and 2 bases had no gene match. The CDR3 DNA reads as TGTGCCAGCAGTTGGGGACAGGGAGGCTACACCTTC. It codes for CASSWGQGGYTF.

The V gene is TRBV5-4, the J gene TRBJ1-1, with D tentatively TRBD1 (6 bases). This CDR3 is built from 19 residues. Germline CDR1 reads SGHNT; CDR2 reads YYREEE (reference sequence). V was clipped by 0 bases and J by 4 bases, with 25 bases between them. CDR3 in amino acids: CASSLDVGQRPEKFTEAFF. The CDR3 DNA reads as TGTGCCAGCAGCTTGGACGTCGGACAGAGACCAGAAAAATTCACTGAAGCTTTCTTT.

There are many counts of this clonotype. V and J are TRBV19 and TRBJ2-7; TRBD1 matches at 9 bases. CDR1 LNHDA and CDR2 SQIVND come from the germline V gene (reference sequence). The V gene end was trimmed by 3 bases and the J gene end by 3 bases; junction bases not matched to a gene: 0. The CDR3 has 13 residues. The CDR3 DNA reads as TGTGCCAGTAGTATGACAGGGGGCTACGAGCAGTACTTC. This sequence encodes CASSMTGGYEQYF. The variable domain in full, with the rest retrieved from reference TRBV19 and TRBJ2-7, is DGGITQSPKYLFRKEGQNVTLSCEQNLNHDAMYWYRQDPGQGLRLIYYSQIVNDFQKGDIAEGYSVSREKKESFPLTVTSAQKNPTAFYLCASSMTGGYEQYFGPGTRLTVT.

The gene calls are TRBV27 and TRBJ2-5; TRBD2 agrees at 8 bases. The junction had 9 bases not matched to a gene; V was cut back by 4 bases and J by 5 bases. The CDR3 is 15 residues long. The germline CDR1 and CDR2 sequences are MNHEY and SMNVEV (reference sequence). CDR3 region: CASSSRGGSAETQYF. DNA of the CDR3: TGTGCCAGCAGTTCGCGCGGGGGGTCAGCTGAGACCCAGTACTTC.

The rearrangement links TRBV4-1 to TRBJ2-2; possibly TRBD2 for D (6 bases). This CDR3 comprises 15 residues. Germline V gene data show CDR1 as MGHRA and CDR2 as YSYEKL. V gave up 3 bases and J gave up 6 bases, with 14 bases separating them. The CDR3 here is CASSQGLRGAGELFF. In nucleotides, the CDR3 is TGCGCCAGCAGCCAGGGACTCCGAGGGGCCGGGGAGCTGTTTTTT.

The CDR3 region has the DNA TGTGCCAGCAGCACCGGGACAGTGTACCAAGAGACCCAGTACTTC. Translated, it gives CASSTGTVYQETQYF. The V call is TRBV11-2, the J call TRBJ2-5; 7 positions match TRBD1. Per germline, CDR1 SGHAT and CDR2 FQNNGV. This CDR3 region has 15 residues. Trimming cost V 5 bases and J 0 bases; bases outside gene matches: 6.

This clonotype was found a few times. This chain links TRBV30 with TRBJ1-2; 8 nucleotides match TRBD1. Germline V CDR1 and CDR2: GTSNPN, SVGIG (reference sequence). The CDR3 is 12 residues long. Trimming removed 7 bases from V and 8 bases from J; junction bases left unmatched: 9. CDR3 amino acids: CASYRDRRGYTF. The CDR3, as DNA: TGTGCCTCCTACCGGGACAGGAGGGGCTACACCTTC.

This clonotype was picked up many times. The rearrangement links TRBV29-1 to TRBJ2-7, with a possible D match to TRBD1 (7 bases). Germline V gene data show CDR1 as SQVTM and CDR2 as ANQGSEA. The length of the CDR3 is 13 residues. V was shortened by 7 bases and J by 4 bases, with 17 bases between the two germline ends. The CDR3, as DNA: TGCAGCGGGGGACTGGGACAGCAGTACGAGCAGTACTTC. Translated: CSGGLGQQYEQYF.

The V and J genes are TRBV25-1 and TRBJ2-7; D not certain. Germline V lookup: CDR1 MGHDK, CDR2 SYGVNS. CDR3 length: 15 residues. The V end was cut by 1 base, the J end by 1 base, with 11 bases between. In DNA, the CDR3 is TGTGCCAGCAGTGAATTGGGAAAAACATCCTACGAGCAGTACTTC. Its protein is CASSELGKTSYEQYF.

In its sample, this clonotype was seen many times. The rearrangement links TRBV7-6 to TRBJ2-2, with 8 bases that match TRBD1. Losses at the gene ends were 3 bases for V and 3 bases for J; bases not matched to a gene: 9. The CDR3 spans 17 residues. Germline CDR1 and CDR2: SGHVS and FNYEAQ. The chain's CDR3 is CASSLFQGAQYTGELFF. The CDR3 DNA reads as TGTGCCAGCAGCTTGTTCCAGGGGGCGCAGTACACCGGGGAGCTGTTTTTT.

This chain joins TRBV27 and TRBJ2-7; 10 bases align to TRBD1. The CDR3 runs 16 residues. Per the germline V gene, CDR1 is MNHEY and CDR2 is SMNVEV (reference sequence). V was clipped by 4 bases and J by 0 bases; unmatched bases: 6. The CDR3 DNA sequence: TGTGCCAGCAGTTATGGGACAGGGGCGCCCTCCTACGAGCAGTACTTC. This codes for CASSYGTGAPSYEQYF.

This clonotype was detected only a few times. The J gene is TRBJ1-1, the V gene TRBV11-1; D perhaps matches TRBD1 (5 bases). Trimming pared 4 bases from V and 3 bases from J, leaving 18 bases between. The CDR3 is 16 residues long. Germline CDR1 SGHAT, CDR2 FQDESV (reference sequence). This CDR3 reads CASSWVRAVEDTEAFF. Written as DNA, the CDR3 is TGTGCCAGCAGCTGGGTCAGGGCAGTCGAGGACACTGAAGCTTTCTTT.